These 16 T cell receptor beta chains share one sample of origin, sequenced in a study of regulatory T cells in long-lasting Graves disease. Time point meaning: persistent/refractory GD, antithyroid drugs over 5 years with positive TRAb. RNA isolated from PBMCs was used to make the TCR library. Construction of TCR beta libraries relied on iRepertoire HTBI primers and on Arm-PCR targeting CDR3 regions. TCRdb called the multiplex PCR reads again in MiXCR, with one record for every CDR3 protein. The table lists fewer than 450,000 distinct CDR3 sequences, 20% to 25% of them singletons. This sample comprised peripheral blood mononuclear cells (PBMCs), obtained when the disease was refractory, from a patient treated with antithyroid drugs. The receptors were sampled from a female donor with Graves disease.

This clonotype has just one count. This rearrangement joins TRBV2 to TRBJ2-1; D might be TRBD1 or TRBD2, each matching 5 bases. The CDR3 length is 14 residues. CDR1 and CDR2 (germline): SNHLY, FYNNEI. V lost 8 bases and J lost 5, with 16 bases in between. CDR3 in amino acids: CASSFSGPNNEQFF. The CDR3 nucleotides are TGTGCCAGCTCTTTTTCGGGGCCTAACAATGAGCAGTTCTTC.

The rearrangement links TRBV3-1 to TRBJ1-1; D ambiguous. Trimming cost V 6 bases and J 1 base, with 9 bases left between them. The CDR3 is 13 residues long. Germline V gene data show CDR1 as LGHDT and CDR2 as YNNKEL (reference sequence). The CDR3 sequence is CASRFGRNTEAFF. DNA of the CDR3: TGTGCCAGCAGGTTCGGACGGAACACTGAAGCTTTCTTT.

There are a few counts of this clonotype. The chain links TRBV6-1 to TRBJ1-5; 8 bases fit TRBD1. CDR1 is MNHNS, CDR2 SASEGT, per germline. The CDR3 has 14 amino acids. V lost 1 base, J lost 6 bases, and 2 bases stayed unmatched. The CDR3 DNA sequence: TGTGCCAGCAGTGAAGTCAGGGGGCCTCAGCCCCAGCATTTT. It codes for CASSEVRGPQPQHF.

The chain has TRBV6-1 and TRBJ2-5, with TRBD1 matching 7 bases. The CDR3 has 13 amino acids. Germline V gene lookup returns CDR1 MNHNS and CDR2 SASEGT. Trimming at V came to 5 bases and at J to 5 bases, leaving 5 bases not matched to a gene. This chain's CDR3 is CASSTRGLETQYF. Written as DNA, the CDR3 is TGTGCCAGCAGTACAAGGGGGCTGGAGACCCAGTACTTC.

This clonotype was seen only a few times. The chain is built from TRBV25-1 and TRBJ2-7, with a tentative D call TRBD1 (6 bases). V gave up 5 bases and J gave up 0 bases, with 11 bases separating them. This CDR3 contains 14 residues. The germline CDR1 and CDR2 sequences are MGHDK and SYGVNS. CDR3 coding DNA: TGTGCCAGCAGTCCCGACAGGATCTCCTACGAGCAGTACTTC. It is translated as CASSPDRISYEQYF.

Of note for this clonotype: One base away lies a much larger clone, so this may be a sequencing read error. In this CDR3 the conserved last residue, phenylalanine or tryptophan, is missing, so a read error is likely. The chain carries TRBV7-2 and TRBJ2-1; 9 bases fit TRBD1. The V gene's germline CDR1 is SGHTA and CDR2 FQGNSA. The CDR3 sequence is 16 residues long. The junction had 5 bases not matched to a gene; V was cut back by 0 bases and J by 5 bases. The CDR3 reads CASSLAPGQGHNEQFS. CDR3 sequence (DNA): TGTGCCAGCAGCTTAGCTCCGGGACAGGGACACAATGAGCAGTTCTCC.

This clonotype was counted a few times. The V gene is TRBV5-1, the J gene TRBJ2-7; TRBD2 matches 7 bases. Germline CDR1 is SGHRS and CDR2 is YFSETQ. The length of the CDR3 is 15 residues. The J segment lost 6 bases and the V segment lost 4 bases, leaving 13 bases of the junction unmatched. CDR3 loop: CASSLWGGSECEQYF. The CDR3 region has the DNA TGCGCCAGCAGCCTTTGGGGCGGGAGCGAATGCGAGCAGTACTTC. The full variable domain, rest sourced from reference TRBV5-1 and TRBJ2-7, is KAGVTQTPRYLIKTRGQQVTLSCSPISGHRSVSWYQQTPGQGLQFLFEYFSETQRNKGNFPGRFSGRQFSNSRSEMNVSTLELGDSALYLCASSLWGGSECEQYFGPGTRLTVT.

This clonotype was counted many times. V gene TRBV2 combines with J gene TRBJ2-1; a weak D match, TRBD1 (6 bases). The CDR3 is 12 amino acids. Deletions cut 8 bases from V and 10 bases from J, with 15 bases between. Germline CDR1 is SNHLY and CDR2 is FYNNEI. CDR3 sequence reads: CASSNPDREQFF. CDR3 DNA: TGTGCCAGCTCGAACCCCGACAGGGAGCAGTTCTTC.

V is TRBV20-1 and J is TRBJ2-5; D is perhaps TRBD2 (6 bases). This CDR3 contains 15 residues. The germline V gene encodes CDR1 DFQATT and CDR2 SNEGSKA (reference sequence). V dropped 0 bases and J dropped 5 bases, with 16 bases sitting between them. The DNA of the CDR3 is TGCAGTGCTAGAGACGCCGGAACTGGGGGGGAGACCCAGTACTTC. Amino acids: CSARDAGTGGETQYF.

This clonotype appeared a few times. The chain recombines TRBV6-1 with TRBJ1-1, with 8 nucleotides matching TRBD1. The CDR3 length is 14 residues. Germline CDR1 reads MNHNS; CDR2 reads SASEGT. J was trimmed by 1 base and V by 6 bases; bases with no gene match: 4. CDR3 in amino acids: CASRGTGWNTEAFF. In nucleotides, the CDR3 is TGTGCCAGCAGGGGGACAGGCTGGAACACTGAAGCTTTCTTT.

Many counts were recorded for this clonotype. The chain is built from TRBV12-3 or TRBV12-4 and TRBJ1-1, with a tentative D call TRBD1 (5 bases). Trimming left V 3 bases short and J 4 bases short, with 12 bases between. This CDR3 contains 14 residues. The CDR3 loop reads CASSFAGRGTEAFF. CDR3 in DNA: TGTGCCAGCAGTTTTGCGGGACGCGGCACTGAAGCTTTCTTT.

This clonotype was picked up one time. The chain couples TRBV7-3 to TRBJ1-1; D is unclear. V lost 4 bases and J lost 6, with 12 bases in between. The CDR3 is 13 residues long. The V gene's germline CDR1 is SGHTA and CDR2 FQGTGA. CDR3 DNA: TGTGCCAGCAGCTCCTCGAGTCGAGCTGAAGCTTTCTTT. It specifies CASSSSSRAEAFF.

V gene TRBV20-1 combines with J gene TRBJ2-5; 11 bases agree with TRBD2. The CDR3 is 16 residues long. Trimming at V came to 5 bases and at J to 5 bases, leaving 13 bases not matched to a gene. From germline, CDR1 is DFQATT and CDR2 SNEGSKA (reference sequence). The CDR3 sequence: CSAPHSGRAGWETQYF. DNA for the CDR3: TGCAGTGCTCCTCATAGCGGGAGGGCCGGTTGGGAGACCCAGTACTTC.

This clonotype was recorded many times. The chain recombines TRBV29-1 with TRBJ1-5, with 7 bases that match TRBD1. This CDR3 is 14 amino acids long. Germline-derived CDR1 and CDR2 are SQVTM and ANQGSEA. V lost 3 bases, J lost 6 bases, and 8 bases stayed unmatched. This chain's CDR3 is CSVDPQGLVQPQHF. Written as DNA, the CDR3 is TGCAGCGTTGACCCACAGGGGCTCGTTCAGCCCCAGCATTTT.

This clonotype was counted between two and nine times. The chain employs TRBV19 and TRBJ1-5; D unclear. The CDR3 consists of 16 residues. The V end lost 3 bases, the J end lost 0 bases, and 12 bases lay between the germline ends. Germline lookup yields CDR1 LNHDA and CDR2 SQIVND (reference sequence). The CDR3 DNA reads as TGTGCCAGTAGTATGTCCAACAGTTATAGCAATCAGCCCCAGCATTTT. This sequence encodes CASSMSNSYSNQPQHF.

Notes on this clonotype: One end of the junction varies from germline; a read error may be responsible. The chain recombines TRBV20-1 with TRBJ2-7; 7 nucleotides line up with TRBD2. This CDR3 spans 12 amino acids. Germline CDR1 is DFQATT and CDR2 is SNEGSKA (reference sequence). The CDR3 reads CSASRQGGTQHF. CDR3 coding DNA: TGCAGTGCTAGTCGCCAGGGAGGGACGCAGCACTTC.